This TCR beta chain derives from a study of T-cell memory formation after mild COVID-19. TCRdb redid the calling of the 5' RACE reads with MiXCR, one entry per CDR3 protein. The sample contains 260,000 or so distinct CDR3 sequences, approximately 16% of which appear only once. This CDR3 has 14 residues. J was trimmed by 1 base and V by 3 bases; bases with no gene match: 2. Only a few counts were recorded for this clonotype. V gene TRBV12-3 or TRBV12-4 combines with J gene TRBJ2-5, with 7 bases identical to TRBD1. The TCR sequence derives from a man between 18 and 29 years old who had mild COVID-19 (a few samples of this study predate the infection). Cell type and time point are not known. What was sequenced was PBMCs or a T cell subset sorted from them (not recorded which). In DNA, the CDR3 is TGTGCCAGCAGTTTTGGGACAGCCCAAGAGACCCAGTACTTC. Translated, it gives CASSFGTAQETQYF.